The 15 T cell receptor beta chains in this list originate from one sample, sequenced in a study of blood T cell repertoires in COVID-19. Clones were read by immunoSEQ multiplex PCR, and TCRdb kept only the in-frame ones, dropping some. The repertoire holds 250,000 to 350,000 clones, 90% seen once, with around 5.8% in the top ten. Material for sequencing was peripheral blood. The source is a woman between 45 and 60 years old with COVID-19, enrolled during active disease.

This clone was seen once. The CDR3 DNA is TGTGCCAGCAGACCAAACGGGAGGGCGTGGAGGGCAACTAATGAAAAACTGTTTTTT. Translated, it gives CASRPNGRAWRATNEKLFF. The rearrangement links TRBV27 to TRBJ1-4; D is uncertain. The CDR3 length is 19 residues. Trimming took off 6 bases at V and 0 bases at J, with 23 bases between the two ends. Germline CDR1 and CDR2: MNHEY and SMNVEV (reference sequence).

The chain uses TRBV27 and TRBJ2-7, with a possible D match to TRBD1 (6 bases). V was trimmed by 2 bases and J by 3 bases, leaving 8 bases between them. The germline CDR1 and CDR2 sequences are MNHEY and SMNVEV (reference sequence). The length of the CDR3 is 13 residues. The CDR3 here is CASSLGQFYEQYF. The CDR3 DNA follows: TGTGCCAGCAGTTTAGGACAGTTCTACGAGCAGTACTTC.

The CDR3 sequence: CASSEGTGVTGTAFF. CDR3 in DNA: TGTGCCAGCAGTGAAGGAACAGGGGTGACAGGAACGGCTTTCTTT. The chain links TRBV6-1 to TRBJ1-1; 7 bases map to TRBD1. Germline V CDR1 and CDR2: MNHNS, SASEGT. Trimming took 1 base from V and 11 from J; bases not matched to a gene: 13. The CDR3 is 15 amino acids.

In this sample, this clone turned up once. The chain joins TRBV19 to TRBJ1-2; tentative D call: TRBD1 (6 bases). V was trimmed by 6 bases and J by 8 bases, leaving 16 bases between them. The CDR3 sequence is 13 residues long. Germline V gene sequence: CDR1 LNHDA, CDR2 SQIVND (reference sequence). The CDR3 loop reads CASRDLQGSGYTF. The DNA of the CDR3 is TGTGCCAGTAGGGATTTACAGGGCTCGGGCTACACCTTC.

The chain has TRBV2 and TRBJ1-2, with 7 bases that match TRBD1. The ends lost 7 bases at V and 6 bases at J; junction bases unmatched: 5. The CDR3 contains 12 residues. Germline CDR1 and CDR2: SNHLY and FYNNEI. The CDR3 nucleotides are TGTGCCAGCAAAAGGACAGGCCATGGCTACACCTTC. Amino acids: CASKRTGHGYTF. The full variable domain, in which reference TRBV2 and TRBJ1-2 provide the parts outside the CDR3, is EPEVTQTPSHQVTQMGQEVILRCVPISNHLYFYWYRQILGQKVEFLVSFYNNEISEKSEIFDDQFSVERPDGSNFTLKIRSTKLEDSAMYFCASKRTGHGYTFGSGTRLTVV.

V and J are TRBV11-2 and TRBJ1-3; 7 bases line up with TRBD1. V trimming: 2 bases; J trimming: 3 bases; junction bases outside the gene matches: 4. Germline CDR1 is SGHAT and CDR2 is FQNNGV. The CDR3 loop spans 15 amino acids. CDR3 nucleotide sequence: TGTGCCAGCAGCTTATTTCAGGGGGGTGGAAACACCATATATTTT. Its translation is CASSLFQGGGNTIYF.

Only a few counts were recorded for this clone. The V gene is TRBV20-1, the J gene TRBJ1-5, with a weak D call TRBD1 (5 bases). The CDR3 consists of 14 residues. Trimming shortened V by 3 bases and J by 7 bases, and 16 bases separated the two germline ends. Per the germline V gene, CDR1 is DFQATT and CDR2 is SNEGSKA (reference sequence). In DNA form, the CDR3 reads TGCAGTGCTAGTCAGGCAGGGTCTGACCAGCCCCAGCATTTT. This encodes CSASQAGSDQPQHF.

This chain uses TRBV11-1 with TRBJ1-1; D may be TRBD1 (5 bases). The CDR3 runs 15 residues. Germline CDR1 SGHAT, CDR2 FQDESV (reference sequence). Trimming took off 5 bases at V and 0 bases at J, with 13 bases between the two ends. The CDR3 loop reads CASSPRTNMNTEAFF. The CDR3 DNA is TGTGCCAGCAGCCCTAGGACAAATATGAACACTGAAGCTTTCTTT.

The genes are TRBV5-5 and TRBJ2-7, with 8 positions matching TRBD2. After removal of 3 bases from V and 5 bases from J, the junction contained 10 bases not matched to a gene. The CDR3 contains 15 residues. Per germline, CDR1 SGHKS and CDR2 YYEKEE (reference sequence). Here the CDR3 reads CASSYRAGELHEQYF. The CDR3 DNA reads TGTGCCAGCAGCTATAGAGCGGGAGAGCTCCACGAGCAGTACTTC.

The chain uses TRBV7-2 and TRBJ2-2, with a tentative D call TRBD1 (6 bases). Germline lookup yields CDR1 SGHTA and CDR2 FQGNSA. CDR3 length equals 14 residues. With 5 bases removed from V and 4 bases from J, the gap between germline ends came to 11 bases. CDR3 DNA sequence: TGTGCCAGCAGCATCTACAGGGCCACCGGGGAGCTGTTTTTT. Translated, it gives CASSIYRATGELFF.

CDR3 sequence (DNA): TGTGCCACCAGCAGAACTAGCGGGACGATCTACGAGCAGTACTTC. It specifies CATSRTSGTIYEQYF. The chain links TRBV15 to TRBJ2-7; 10 bases align to TRBD2. V dropped 2 bases and J dropped 3; count of bases not matched to a gene: 4. The CDR3 spans 15 residues. CDR1 and CDR2 (germline): LNHNV, YYDKDF (reference sequence). Together with reference TRBV15 and TRBJ2-7, the CDR3 gives the full variable domain: DAMVIQNPRYQVTQFGKPVTLSCSQTLNHNVMYWYQQKSSQAPKLLFHYYDKDFNNEADTPDNFQSRRPNTSFCFLDIRSPGLGDTAMYLCATSRTSGTIYEQYFGPGTRLTVT.

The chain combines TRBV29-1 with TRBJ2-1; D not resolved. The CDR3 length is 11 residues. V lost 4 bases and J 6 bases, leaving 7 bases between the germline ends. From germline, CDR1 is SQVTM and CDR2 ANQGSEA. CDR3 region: CSVAVSNEQFF. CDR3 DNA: TGCAGCGTTGCTGTCAGCAATGAGCAGTTCTTC.

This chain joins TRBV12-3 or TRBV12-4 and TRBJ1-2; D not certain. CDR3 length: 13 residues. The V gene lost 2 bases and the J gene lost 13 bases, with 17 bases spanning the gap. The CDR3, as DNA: TGTGCCAGCAGTTTATACTCGGCGCTCCCGGGCACCTTC. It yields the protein CASSLYSALPGTF.

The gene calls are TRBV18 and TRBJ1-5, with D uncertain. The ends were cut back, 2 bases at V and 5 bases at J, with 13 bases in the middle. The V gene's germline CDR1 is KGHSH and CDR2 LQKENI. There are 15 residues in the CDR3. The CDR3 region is CASSPGPSRDQPQHF. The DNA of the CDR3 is TGTGCCAGCTCACCAGGGCCTTCACGAGATCAGCCCCAGCATTTT.

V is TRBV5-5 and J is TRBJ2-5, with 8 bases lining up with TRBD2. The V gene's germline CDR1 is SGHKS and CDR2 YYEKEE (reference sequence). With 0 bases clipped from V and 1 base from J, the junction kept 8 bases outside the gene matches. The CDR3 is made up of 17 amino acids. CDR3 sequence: CASSLVPTSVFQETQYF. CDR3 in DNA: TGTGCCAGCAGCTTGGTTCCGACTAGCGTATTCCAAGAGACCCAGTACTTC.